The rows below give T cell receptor beta chains drawn from one sample of a study of blood T cell repertoires in COVID-19. Libraries were prepared by immunoSEQ multiplex PCR; TCRdb keeps only in-frame clonotypes and omits some of them. The top ten clones hold less than 6% of a sample with more than 250,000 clones, about 85% of them seen once. Source material: PBMCs or T cells enriched from blood (not recorded which). All receptors derive from a woman between 25 and 40 years old who had recovered from COVID-19. The CDR3 runs from the conserved cysteine through the conserved F or W. D genes are given only for firm matches.

V gene	D gene	J gene	CDR3 protein	CDR3 DNA
TRBV5-1	TRBD1	TRBJ1-4	CASREDRGSEKLFF	TGCGCCAGCAGGGAGGACAGGGGTAGCGAAAAACTGTTTTTT
TRBV18	.	TRBJ1-6	CASSPGVYNSPLHF	TGTGCCAGCTCACCCGGGGTGTATAATTCACCCCTCCACTTT
TRBV10-2	.	TRBJ1-1	CASSKGGTEAFF	TGCGCCAGCAGCAAAGGAGGAACTGAAGCTTTCTTT
TRBV6-5	TRBD1	TRBJ2-7	CASGISGGPYEQYF	TGTGCCAGCGGAATATCAGGGGGCCCCTACGAGCAGTACTTC
TRBV19	.	TRBJ1-1	CASSIRQGNAEAFF	TGTGCCAGTAGTATTCGGCAGGGTAACGCTGAAGCTTTCTTT
TRBV9	TRBD2	TRBJ2-2	CASSAPLGGGLGGELFF	TGTGCCAGCAGCGCCCCCCTAGGGGGGGGACTAGGCGGGGAGCTGTTTTTT
TRBV19	.	TRBJ1-5	CASSIAPGLRTQHF	TGTGCCAGTAGTATAGCACCGGGACTCAGGACCCAGCATTTT
TRBV6-5	.	TRBJ1-1	CASSLQGRTEAFF	TGTGCCAGCAGCCTACAGGGCAGAACTGAAGCTTTCTTT
TRBV5-6	TRBD1	TRBJ1-2	CASRPGGASYGYTF	TGTGCCAGCAGACCAGGGGGCGCGAGCTATGGCTACACCTTC
TRBV6-5	TRBD1	TRBJ1-2	CASRWDRYSNYGYTF	TGTGCCAGCAGATGGGACAGATACTCTAACTATGGCTACACCTTC
TRBV27	.	TRBJ2-7	CASSIDRSGEQYF	TGTGCCAGCAGTATAGACAGGTCTGGGGAGCAGTACTTC
TRBV15	TRBD2	TRBJ2-2	CATSRRASGGTGELFF	TGTGCCACTAGCAGGCGGGCTAGCGGGGGCACCGGGGAGCTGTTTTTT
TRBV6-5	.	TRBJ2-5	CASTRTAGRETQYF	TGTGCCAGCACCAGAACGGCAGGGAGGGAGACCCAGTACTTC
TRBV30	.	TRBJ2-1	CAWNSGYNEQFF	TGTGCCTGGAATAGCGGATACAATGAGCAGTTCTTC